There are a few counts of the clone carrying this T cell receptor (beta chain). The sample originates from a study of human T cells and chemical hapten exposure. CDR1 and CDR2 (germline): SQVTM, ANQGSEA. Unmatched junction bases numbered 6, after V lost 8 bases and J lost 3 bases. This CDR3 is built from 14 residues. TCRdb analysed the RACE reads with MiXCR anew, one entry per CDR3 protein. This table has roughly 100,000 distinct CDR3 sequences, around 34% appearing once. The sample's time point: patch test 3, about 24 weeks after DPC sensitization. The treatment: therapeutic diphenylcyclopropenone sensitization with weekly scalp DPC.

This chain connects TRBV29-1 to TRBJ2-1, with 11 nucleotides matching TRBD2. This specimen consisted of whole blood, obtained in connection with sensitization to the hapten diphenylcyclopropenone (DPC). The source of this sequence is a man aged 40-50 years with alopecia areata. Some clones in this sample may be carry-over from other donors' samples. Written as DNA, the CDR3 is TGCAGCTCGTGGACTAGCGGGTTCTACAATGAGCAGTTCTTC. Its translation: CSSWTSGFYNEQFF.